These 27 T cell receptor beta chains were all obtained from the same sample, sequenced in a study of blood T cells in healthy people across ages. The authors ran a second PCR of about 7 to 12 cycles using a sample-barcoded 5' primer and a J-beta primer mix. TCRdb processed the 5' RACE reads anew with MiXCR; each CDR3 protein has one entry. The sample yields about 800,000 distinct CDR3 sequences, around a quarter seen once. These data also featured in a second study, about T cells of mothers and their children.

Sample: blood. Source of these receptors: a boy between 10 and 17 years old in good health.

CDR3 DNA: TGCAGCGCCCTAGCGGTTTCCTACAATGAGCAGTTCTTC. It encodes CSALAVSYNEQFF. This chain joins TRBV29-1 and TRBJ2-1; 7 positions agree with TRBD2. Per the germline V gene, CDR1 is SQVTM and CDR2 is ANQGSEA. After removal of 7 bases from V and 1 base from J, the junction contained 4 bases not matched to a gene. The CDR3 is 13 residues long.

The rearrangement uses TRBV27 and TRBJ2-1; perhaps TRBD1 as D (5 bases). Trimming took off 3 bases at V and 0 bases at J, with 15 bases between the two ends. Germline values: CDR1 MNHEY, CDR2 SMNVEV (reference sequence). CDR3 size: 17 residues. CDR3: CASSFLGADASYNEQFF. For the CDR3, the DNA is TGTGCCAGCAGTTTTTTAGGGGCGGATGCCTCCTACAATGAGCAGTTCTTC.

This clonotype turned up a few times. The chain recombines TRBV29-1 with TRBJ1-3, with D uncertain. From germline, CDR1 is SQVTM and CDR2 ANQGSEA. The length of the CDR3 is 11 residues. The chain's CDR3 is CSGSSGNTIYF. The CDR3 nucleotides are TGCAGTGGGTCCTCTGGAAACACCATATATTTT.

This clonotype showed up just a few times. This chain connects TRBV29-1 to TRBJ2-5; the D is unclear. Per germline, CDR1 SQVTM and CDR2 ANQGSEA. The CDR3 is 12 amino acids. V dropped 4 bases and J dropped 4 bases, with 10 bases sitting between them. The DNA for the CDR3 is TGCAGCGTTGCTTTTGTTAGAGAGACCCAGTACTTC. This gives the protein CSVAFVRETQYF.

The V gene is TRBV2, the J gene TRBJ2-5; a weak D match, TRBD1 (6 bases). Germline V gene data show CDR1 as SNHLY and CDR2 as FYNNEI. The CDR3 has 16 amino acids. The V gene lost 0 bases and the J gene lost 11 bases, with 22 bases spanning the gap. The CDR3 sequence is CASSEARIRGWWEQYF. The CDR3 bases are TGTGCCAGCAGTGAAGCACGGATCAGGGGCTGGTGGGAGCAGTACTTC.

At least ten counts were recorded for this clonotype. This chain uses TRBV27 with TRBJ2-1; a possible D gene is TRBD2 (5 bases). V gave up 1 base and J gave up 6 bases, with 7 bases separating them. Germline V CDR1 and CDR2: MNHEY, SMNVEV (reference sequence). The CDR3 covers 13 residues. The CDR3 here is CASSLLGGNEQFF. For the CDR3, the DNA is TGTGCCAGCAGTTTATTAGGAGGCAATGAGCAGTTCTTC.

The genes are TRBV27 and TRBJ1-4, with a tentative D call TRBD1 (5 bases). The CDR3 is 16 residues long. Germline values: CDR1 MNHEY, CDR2 SMNVEV (reference sequence). Trimming removed 6 bases from V and 2 bases from J, with 16 bases in between. The CDR3: CASSSWGVLTNEKLFF. DNA for the CDR3: TGTGCCAGCAGCTCATGGGGGGTGTTGACTAATGAAAAACTGTTTTTT. The whole variable domain, filled in from reference TRBV27 and TRBJ1-4, reads EAQVTQNPRYLITVTGKKLTVTCSQNMNHEYMSWYRQDPGLGLRQIYYSMNVEVTDKGDVPEGYKVSRKEKRNFPLILESPSPNQTSLYFCASSSWGVLTNEKLFFGSGTQLSVL.

This sequence joins TRBV5-6 and TRBJ1-3; possibly TRBD1 for D (5 bases). CDR1 and CDR2 from the germline V gene are SGHDT and YYEEEE. Deletions cut 2 bases from V and 4 bases from J, with 16 bases between. The CDR3 is 16 residues long. The CDR3 is CASSFRQGISGNTIYF. The CDR3 region has the DNA TGTGCCAGCAGCTTCCGGCAGGGAATTTCGGGAAACACCATATATTTT.

This chain links TRBV6-2 or TRBV6-3 with TRBJ1-1; no clear D. Germline lookup yields CDR1 MNHEY and CDR2 SVGEGT. V was shortened by 6 bases and J by 6 bases, with 17 bases between the two germline ends. CDR3 length: 14 amino acids. The CDR3 region has the DNA TGTGCCAGCAGGATACACCCGTATGAGGCTGAAGCTTTCTTT. Amino acid sequence: CASRIHPYEAEAFF.

This clonotype was seen more than once but under ten times. The chain joins TRBV5-1 to TRBJ1-1, with D tentatively TRBD1 (6 bases). With 2 bases removed from V and 3 bases from J, the gap between germline ends came to 14 bases. There are 15 residues in the CDR3. The germline V gene has CDR1 SGHRS and CDR2 YFSETQ. The CDR3 nucleotides are TGCGCCAGCAGCTTCCGGAAACAGGGTGACACTGAAGCTTTCTTT. Amino acid sequence: CASSFRKQGDTEAFF.

The chain has TRBV6-4 and TRBJ1-2, with a weak D call TRBD1 (6 bases). The CDR3 spans 15 residues. Germline V lookup: CDR1 MRHNA, CDR2 SNTAGT. Trimming stripped 6 bases from V and 4 bases from J, with 18 bases between. CDR3 in amino acids: CASSSEEGVGYGYTF. The CDR3 bases are TGTGCCAGCAGCTCCGAGGAGGGGGTCGGCTATGGCTACACCTTC.

This clonotype has only a few counts. One end of the junction varies from germline; a read error may be responsible. This chain joins TRBV25-1 and TRBJ2-5; 8 bases map to TRBD1. Germline V gene data show CDR1 as MGHDK and CDR2 as SYGVNS. This CDR3 has 14 residues. The CDR3 DNA sequence: TGTGCAAGCAGAGGGACAGGCAGTGGGGAGACCCAGTACTTC. It yields the protein CASRGTGSGETQYF. Filled out from reference TRBV25-1 and TRBJ2-5, the complete variable domain reads EADIYQTPRYLVIGTGKKITLECSQTMGHDKMYWYQQDPGMELHLIHYSYGVNSTEKGDLSSESTVSRIRTEHFPLTLESARPSHTSQYLCASRGTGSGETQYFGPGTRLLVL.

This clonotype has a handful of counts. The J gene is TRBJ1-5, the V gene TRBV25-1; D call uncertain. Trimming shortened V by 2 bases and J by 5 bases, and 7 bases separated the two germline ends. The CDR3 totals 13 residues. Germline V gene lookup returns CDR1 MGHDK and CDR2 SYGVNS. CDR3 loop: CASSERRDQPQHF. CDR3 DNA: TGTGCCAGCAGTGAAAGAAGAGATCAGCCCCAGCATTTT.

In its sample, this clonotype was seen a few times. The rearrangement links TRBV11-2 to TRBJ2-2; no firm D call. Trimming shortened V by 5 bases and J by 6 bases, and 10 bases separated the two germline ends. CDR3 size: 13 residues. Germline CDR1 is SGHAT and CDR2 is FQNNGV. Here the CDR3 DNA reads TGTGCCAGCAGCCTAGGTTCGCCCGGGGAGCTGTTTTTT. Amino acid sequence: CASSLGSPGELFF.

This clonotype has only one observation. CDR3 region: CASSLSGQGAMNTEAFF. The DNA for the CDR3 is TGCGCCAGCAGCTTGTCGGGACAGGGGGCCATGAACACTGAAGCTTTCTTT. The rearrangement links TRBV5-1 to TRBJ1-1; TRBD1 agrees at 12 bases. J gave up 0 bases and V 1 base, and 4 bases lay outside the gene matches. Germline V lookup: CDR1 SGHRS, CDR2 YFSETQ. The length of the CDR3 is 17 residues.

V usage is TRBV6-2 or TRBV6-3 and J usage is TRBJ2-5; 12 nucleotides match TRBD2. The CDR3 contains 15 residues. Trimming took 6 bases from V and 1 from J; bases not matched to a gene: 3. Germline values: CDR1 MNHEY, CDR2 SVGEGT. CDR3: CASRLAGGSQETQYF. CDR3 coding DNA: TGTGCCAGCAGACTAGCGGGGGGCAGCCAAGAGACCCAGTACTTC.

The chain links TRBV11-2 to TRBJ1-4; D remains ambiguous. Per the germline V gene, CDR1 is SGHAT and CDR2 is FQNNGV. This CDR3 comprises 12 residues. V lost 5 bases and J 7 bases, leaving 8 bases between the germline ends. The CDR3 sequence: CASSLHGEKLFF. In DNA, the CDR3 is TGTGCCAGCAGCCTCCACGGTGAAAAACTGTTTTTT.

The gene calls are TRBV7-2 and TRBJ2-3; D is possibly TRBD1 or TRBD2 (5 bases each). The V gene's germline CDR1 is SGHTA and CDR2 FQGNSA. This CDR3 region has 16 residues. V shed 1 base and J shed 1 base, with 12 bases lying between them. The chain's CDR3 is CASSLVLGTGTDTQYF. The CDR3 coding sequence is TGTGCCAGCAGCTTAGTGTTAGGGACCGGCACAGATACGCAGTATTTT.

V usage is TRBV6-5 and J usage is TRBJ2-5; possibly TRBD1 for D (6 bases). The end of the DNA aligns better with TRBJ2-7, so the J call may be wrong. There are 14 residues in the CDR3. The V gene's germline CDR1 is MNHEY and CDR2 SVGAGI. This chain's CDR3 is CASSYSAGAPEQYF. Written as DNA, the CDR3 is TGTGCCAGCAGTTACTCGGCAGGGGCCCCCGAGCAGTACTTC.

In this sample, this clonotype turned up a few times. This rearrangement joins TRBV19 to TRBJ1-5; 8 nucleotides agree with TRBD1. Germline V CDR1 and CDR2: LNHDA, SQIVND (reference sequence). The J segment lost 6 bases and the V segment lost 7 bases, leaving 8 bases of the junction unmatched. This CDR3 region has 14 residues. In DNA form, the CDR3 reads TGTGCCAGTACCCCGGACAGGGTGGCTCAGCCCCAGCATTTT. This translates into CASTPDRVAQPQHF.

A remark on this clonotype: The conserved final phenylalanine or tryptophan is absent from the CDR3, which likely points to a read error. The rearrangement joins TRBV12-3 or TRBV12-4 to TRBJ2-3; D remains unclear. CDR3 length equals 11 residues. The V end was cut by 9 bases, the J end by 4 bases, with 8 bases between. The CDR3 loop reads CARSVADTQYS. In nucleotides, the CDR3 is TGTGCCAGAAGCGTCGCAGATACGCAGTATTCT.

This clonotype was observed a few times. This sequence joins TRBV5-1 and TRBJ1-4; 8 nucleotides align to TRBD1. CDR1 is SGHRS and CDR2 is YFSETQ in the germline V gene. This CDR3 has 14 amino acids. Losses at the gene ends were 4 bases for V and 8 bases for J; bases not matched to a gene: 7. CDR3 amino acids: CASSLSGQGEKLFF. The CDR3 DNA follows: TGCGCCAGCAGCCTTTCTGGACAGGGAGAAAAACTGTTTTTT.

The table lists this clonotype with a few counts. This chain uses TRBV3-1 with TRBJ2-1, with D possibly being TRBD1 (5 bases). The CDR3 is made up of 13 amino acids. CDR1 is LGHDT, CDR2 YNNKEL, per germline (reference sequence). Trimming took off 4 bases at V and 3 bases at J, with 7 bases between the two ends. As DNA, the CDR3 is TGTGCCAGCAGCCCAGGGAACTACAATGAGCAGTTCTTC. It encodes CASSPGNYNEQFF.

This chain links TRBV7-2 with TRBJ1-1, with 7 bases fitting TRBD1. The CDR3 has 14 amino acids. Trimming cost V 7 bases and J 0 bases; bases outside gene matches: 5. CDR1 SGHTA and CDR2 FQGNSA come from the germline V gene. CDR3: CASIPRGMNTEAFF. DNA for the CDR3: TGTGCCAGCATCCCCAGGGGGATGAACACTGAAGCTTTCTTT.

The chain joins TRBV20-1 to TRBJ1-2, with D perhaps TRBD1 (5 bases). V was cut by 0 bases and J by 7 bases, with 15 bases left in between. The CDR3 loop spans 14 amino acids. Germline V gene data show CDR1 as DFQATT and CDR2 as SNEGSKA (reference sequence). The CDR3 region has the DNA TGCAGTGCTAGAGAGCAGGCCGATGGGACTGGCTACACCTTC. This codes for CSAREQADGTGYTF.

The chain combines TRBV7-2 with TRBJ2-1; no clear D. Trimming removed 3 bases at V and 2 bases at J, with 14 bases between. CDR1 is SGHTA, CDR2 FQGNSA, per germline. The CDR3 sequence is 16 residues long. CDR3 protein: CASSFAAQITYNEQFF. In nucleotides, the CDR3 is TGTGCCAGCAGCTTCGCTGCTCAGATCACCTACAATGAGCAGTTCTTC.

The chain combines TRBV7-6 with TRBJ1-1; possibly TRBD1 for D (5 bases). CDR1 and CDR2 from the germline V gene are SGHVS and FNYEAQ. The V end lost 2 bases, the J end lost 3 bases, and 16 bases lay between the germline ends. CDR3 length equals 16 residues. CDR3 sequence (DNA): TGTGCCAGCAGCTTACGAGGGGCCCGCCAAGACACTGAAGCTTTCTTT. This gives the protein CASSLRGARQDTEAFF. Based on the CDR3 plus reference TRBV7-6 and TRBJ1-1, the full variable domain is GAGVSQSPRYKVTKRGQDVALRCDPISGHVSLYWYRQALGQGPEFLTYFNYEAQQDKSGLPNDRFSAERPEGSISTLTIQRTEQRDSAMYRCASSLRGARQDTEAFFGQGTRLTVV.